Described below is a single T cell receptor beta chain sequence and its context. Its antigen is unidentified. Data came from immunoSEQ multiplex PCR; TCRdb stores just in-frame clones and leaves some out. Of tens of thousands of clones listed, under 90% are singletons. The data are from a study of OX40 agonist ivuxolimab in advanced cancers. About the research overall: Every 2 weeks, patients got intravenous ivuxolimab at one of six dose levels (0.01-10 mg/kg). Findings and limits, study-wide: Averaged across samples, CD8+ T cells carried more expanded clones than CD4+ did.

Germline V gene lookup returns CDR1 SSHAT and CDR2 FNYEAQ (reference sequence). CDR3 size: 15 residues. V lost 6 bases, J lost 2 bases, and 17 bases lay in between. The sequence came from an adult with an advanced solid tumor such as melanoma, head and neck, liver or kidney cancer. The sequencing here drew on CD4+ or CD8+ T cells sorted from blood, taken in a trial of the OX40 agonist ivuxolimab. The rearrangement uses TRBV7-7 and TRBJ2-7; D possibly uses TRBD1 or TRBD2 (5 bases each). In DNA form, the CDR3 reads TGTGCCAGCAGTTTGGGACCGGGAAGAGCCTACGAGCAGTACTTC. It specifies CASSLGPGRAYEQYF.